This passage covers 27 T cell receptor beta chains from one sample sequenced in a study of T cell responses to AZD1222 COVID-19 vaccine. Profiling relied on immunoSEQ multiplex PCR, and the TCRdb table lists in-frame clones only, not all of them. Among roughly 150,000 clones listed, 90% were seen once. The sequencing used peripheral blood, collected on day 0 of AZD1222 vaccination. The receptors were sampled from an adult in good health.

V and J are TRBV3-1 (or the pseudogene TRBV3-2) and TRBJ2-1; 9 bases fit TRBD2. Trimming removed 0 bases from V and 0 bases from J; junction bases left unmatched: 6. CDR1 is LGHDT, CDR2 YNNKEL, per germline (reference sequence). This CDR3 has 18 amino acids. The CDR3: CASSQDPGLARSYNEQFF. Written as DNA, the CDR3 is TGTGCCAGCAGCCAAGATCCGGGACTAGCCCGCTCCTACAATGAGCAGTTCTTC.

The chain carries TRBV6-4 and TRBJ2-1, with TRBD2 matching 10 bases. V was clipped by 3 bases and J by 2 bases; unmatched bases: 7. Germline-derived CDR1 and CDR2 are MRHNA and SNTAGT. The CDR3 covers 17 residues. In nucleotides, the CDR3 is TGTGCCAGCAGTGAAGGAGCGGGAGGGAACCCCTACAATGAGCAGTTCTTC. The encoded protein is CASSEGAGGNPYNEQFF.

V is TRBV11-1 and J is TRBJ2-1; D is tentatively TRBD1 or TRBD2 (6 bases each). This CDR3 spans 15 amino acids. V was pared by 1 base and J by 6 bases, with 13 bases between. The germline V gene encodes CDR1 SGHAT and CDR2 FQDESV (reference sequence). CDR3 in DNA: TGTGCCAGCAGCTTAGATCGGGGGCCCGTCAATGAGCAGTTCTTC. It codes for CASSLDRGPVNEQFF.

The chain carries TRBV7-9 and TRBJ1-3; 8 nucleotides match TRBD1. Per germline, CDR1 SEHNR and CDR2 FQNEAQ (reference sequence). The CDR3 extends over 19 amino acids. With 0 bases clipped from V and 0 bases from J, the junction kept 10 bases outside the gene matches. The CDR3 spells CASSLAQLGQGNSGNTIYF. The CDR3 nucleotides are TGTGCCAGCAGCTTAGCGCAACTAGGACAGGGAAACTCTGGAAACACCATATATTTT.

This chain joins TRBV7-2 and TRBJ1-2; D may be TRBD1 (5 bases). V lost 6 bases, J lost 8 bases, and 16 bases lay in between. Germline CDR1 reads SGHTA; CDR2 reads FQGNSA. There are 13 residues in the CDR3. The CDR3 nucleotides are TGTGCCAGCAGTTTGCAGGGACTAGAGGGCTACACCTTC. Protein product: CASSLQGLEGYTF.

The V call is TRBV7-9, the J call TRBJ1-2; no clear D. Germline V lookup: CDR1 SEHNR, CDR2 FQNEAQ (reference sequence). The CDR3 covers 19 residues. Trimming removed 5 bases from V and 1 base from J, with 26 bases in between. CDR3 in DNA: TGTGCCAGCAGCCCCCCCCCGGGCGTGACACCGCCCATTAACTATGGCTACACCTTC. It is translated as CASSPPPGVTPPINYGYTF.

This chain connects TRBV9 to TRBJ1-1, with D possibly matching TRBD1 (6 bases). This CDR3 has 14 residues. Germline V gene sequence: CDR1 SGDLS, CDR2 YYNGEE. With 8 bases removed from V and 0 bases from J, the gap between germline ends came to 14 bases. The DNA of the CDR3 is TGTGCCAGTAGCAAAACAGGGTTGAACACTGAAGCTTTCTTT. Translating gives CASSKTGLNTEAFF.

The chain uses TRBV5-6 and TRBJ1-2; D not resolved. This CDR3 has 13 amino acids. Deletions cut 0 bases from V and 7 bases from J, with 10 bases between. In germline, CDR1 is SGHDT, CDR2 YYEEEE. The CDR3 is CASSLARLGGYTF. The CDR3 DNA reads TGTGCCAGCAGCTTGGCCCGGTTGGGTGGCTACACCTTC.

The gene calls are TRBV7-2 and TRBJ2-7; D gene ambiguous. This CDR3 comprises 13 residues. Germline V lookup: CDR1 SGHTA, CDR2 FQGNSA. V was shortened by 2 bases and J by 1 base, with 6 bases between the two germline ends. CDR3 amino acids: CASSLFTSYEQYF. The CDR3 DNA sequence: TGTGCCAGCAGCTTATTTACGTCCTACGAGCAGTACTTC.

This chain joins TRBV9 and TRBJ1-2; 7 positions match TRBD1. The CDR3 is 19 amino acids. Germline values: CDR1 SGDLS, CDR2 YYNGEE. The V gene end was trimmed by 0 bases and the J gene end by 4 bases; junction bases not matched to a gene: 18. The CDR3 loop is CASSVGTGASFGLGYGYTF. The CDR3 region has the DNA TGTGCCAGCAGCGTAGGAACAGGGGCCAGTTTCGGGTTGGGCTATGGCTACACCTTC.

This chain connects TRBV12-3 or TRBV12-4 to TRBJ2-5; TRBD1 agrees at 7 bases. CDR3 size: 12 residues. V shed 6 bases, J shed 13 bases, and the junction held 11 bases outside the gene matches. CDR3 residues: CASSRGQRVLYF. Written as DNA, the CDR3 is TGTGCCAGCAGCAGGGGACAGAGGGTTTTGTACTTC.

This chain joins TRBV5-1 and TRBJ2-3; 9 positions match TRBD1. V shed 3 bases and J 3 bases; nucleotides not matched to a gene: 5. CDR1 and CDR2 from the germline V gene are SGHRS and YFSETQ. The CDR3 is 15 residues long. In DNA form, the CDR3 reads TGCGCCAGCAGCTCACGGGGGACAGGGACAGATACGCAGTATTTT. This gives the protein CASSSRGTGTDTQYF. Looking up the rest from reference TRBV5-1 and TRBJ2-3 gives the full variable domain: KAGVTQTPRYLIKTRGQQVTLSCSPISGHRSVSWYQQTPGQGLQFLFEYFSETQRNKGNFPGRFSGRQFSNSRSEMNVSTLELGDSALYLCASSSRGTGTDTQYFGPGTRLTVL.

The chain links TRBV5-1 to TRBJ2-3, with a possible D match to TRBD2 (6 bases). V lost 4 bases, J lost 5 bases, and 17 bases lay in between. The CDR3 covers 15 residues. Germline CDR1 is SGHRS and CDR2 is YFSETQ. The CDR3 loop is CASSREGGGIDTQYF. The CDR3 nucleotides read TGCGCCAGCAGCAGAGAGGGAGGAGGGATAGATACGCAGTATTTT.

The CDR3 sequence: CASSSGTGVGELFF. CDR3 coding DNA: TGTGCCAGCAGCTCAGGGACAGGTGTGGGGGAGCTGTTTTTT. This sequence joins TRBV7-3 and TRBJ2-2, with 8 nucleotides matching TRBD1. CDR3 size: 14 residues. Germline CDR1 reads SGHTA; CDR2 reads FQGTGA. V shed 4 bases and J 8 bases; nucleotides not matched to a gene: 6. The full variable domain, completed using reference TRBV7-3 and TRBJ2-2, is GAGVSQTPSNKVTEKGKYVELRCDPISGHTALYWYRQSLGQGPEFLIYFQGTGAADDSGLPNDRFFAVRPEGSVSTLKIQRTERGDSAVYLCASSSGTGVGELFFGEGSRLTVL.

V and J are TRBV2 and TRBJ2-3; the D is unclear. V shed 2 bases and J shed 1 base, with 10 bases lying between them. CDR3 length: 15 amino acids. CDR1 and CDR2 (germline): SNHLY, FYNNEI. CDR3 in amino acids: CASSEIGYGTDTQYF. The DNA of the CDR3 is TGTGCCAGCAGTGAAATTGGTTATGGCACAGATACGCAGTATTTT.

V and J are TRBV19 and TRBJ1-1; D not certain. V was trimmed by 5 bases and J by 7 bases, leaving 11 bases between them. The CDR3 spans 12 residues. Germline lookup yields CDR1 LNHDA and CDR2 SQIVND (reference sequence). The CDR3 protein is CASSLGIFEAFF. The CDR3 DNA follows: TGTGCCAGTAGTCTCGGGATATTTGAAGCTTTCTTT. Based on the CDR3 plus reference TRBV19 and TRBJ1-1, the full variable domain is DGGITQSPKYLFRKEGQNVTLSCEQNLNHDAMYWYRQDPGQGLRLIYYSQIVNDFQKGDIAEGYSVSREKKESFPLTVTSAQKNPTAFYLCASSLGIFEAFFGQGTRLTVV.

The chain carries TRBV30 and TRBJ2-7; TRBD1 agrees at 9 bases. The CDR3 covers 13 residues. V was pared by 1 base and J by 3 bases, with 1 base of the junction left unmatched. Germline V gene sequence: CDR1 GTSNPN, CDR2 SVGIG (reference sequence). The CDR3 nucleotides are TGTGCCTGGAGTGGGGACAGGGACTACGAGCAGTACTTC. Residues: CAWSGDRDYEQYF. Full variable domain (outside the CDR3, taken from reference TRBV30 and TRBJ2-7): SQTIHQWPATLVQPVGSPLSLECTVEGTSNPNLYWYRQAAGRGLQLLFYSVGIGQISSEVPQNLSASRPQDRQFILSSKKLLLSDSGFYLCAWSGDRDYEQYFGPGTRLTVT.

V gene TRBV29-1 combines with J gene TRBJ2-7, with 7 nucleotides matching TRBD1. V was pared by 1 base and J by 2 bases, with 5 bases of the junction left unmatched. The CDR3 consists of 14 residues. CDR1 and CDR2 from the germline V gene are SQVTM and ANQGSEA. In nucleotides, the CDR3 is TGCAGCGTTGAAGTCGGCCAGGGGGCCTACGAGCAGTACTTC. It translates to CSVEVGQGAYEQYF.

As for this clone: The junction departs from the called germline gene at one end, perhaps through a read error. This chain connects TRBV2 to TRBJ2-7; 13 positions agree with TRBD2. The germline V gene encodes CDR1 SNHLY and CDR2 FYNNEI. CDR3 length equals 12 residues. The CDR3 DNA is TGTGCCAGCATTGGACTAGCGGGAGTATGGCACTTC. Amino acids: CASIGLAGVWHF.

The rearrangement links TRBV18 to TRBJ1-4; the match to TRBD1 covers 10 bases. The V gene end was trimmed by 6 bases and the J gene end by 6 bases; junction bases not matched to a gene: 7. Germline CDR1 reads KGHSH; CDR2 reads LQKENI. The CDR3 extends over 15 amino acids. The DNA for the CDR3 is TGTGCCAGCTCGCGACAGGGGGCGTATGATGAAAAACTGTTTTTT. It yields the protein CASSRQGAYDEKLFF.

The chain combines TRBV9 with TRBJ2-2, with D possibly being TRBD2 (6 bases). Per the germline V gene, CDR1 is SGDLS and CDR2 is YYNGEE. V dropped 3 bases and J dropped 7 bases, with 22 bases sitting between them. The length of the CDR3 is 17 residues. The CDR3: CASSDAKTRRVVGELFF. The CDR3 nucleotides are TGTGCCAGCAGCGACGCCAAAACAAGGAGGGTTGTCGGGGAGCTGTTTTTT.

This clone occurred a few times. The chain uses TRBV27 and TRBJ1-2; D is perhaps TRBD1 (5 bases). Germline CDR1 is MNHEY and CDR2 is SMNVEV (reference sequence). Trimming pared 6 bases from V and 4 bases from J, leaving 15 bases between. The CDR3 has 14 amino acids. The CDR3 DNA is TGTGCCAGCAGCGGTGGCGGGGGACTCTATGGCTACACCTTC. It specifies CASSGGGGLYGYTF.

CDR3 loop: CASSPPGQGQTEAFF. In DNA, the CDR3 is TGTGCCAGCTCACCACCTGGGCAGGGGCAAACTGAAGCTTTCTTT. The gene calls are TRBV18 and TRBJ1-1, with D perhaps matching TRBD1 (6 bases). This CDR3 has 15 residues. Germline V gene data show CDR1 as KGHSH and CDR2 as LQKENI. The V end was cut by 0 bases, the J end by 5 bases, with 13 bases between.

The chain's CDR3 is CASSQDQGTGGIRRYGYTF. Here the CDR3 DNA reads TGCGCCAGCAGCCAAGATCAGGGGACAGGGGGAATAAGGAGGTATGGCTACACCTTC. The J gene is TRBJ1-2, the V gene TRBV4-3; 11 bases are shared with TRBD1. The V segment lost 0 bases and the J segment 5 bases; nucleotides outside the gene matches: 14. The germline CDR1 and CDR2 sequences are LGHNA and YSLEER. This CDR3 contains 19 residues.

The V gene is TRBV27, the J gene TRBJ2-1, with TRBD2 as a possible D gene (5 bases). With 5 bases removed from V and 4 bases from J, the gap between germline ends came to 18 bases. The germline V gene encodes CDR1 MNHEY and CDR2 SMNVEV (reference sequence). The length of the CDR3 is 16 residues. Written as DNA, the CDR3 is TGTGCCAGCAGTCCTAGCTGGATACGGACGTACAATGAGCAGTTCTTC. Translated: CASSPSWIRTYNEQFF.

The chain combines TRBV5-1 with TRBJ2-1; TRBD2 matches at 10 bases. Germline V gene data show CDR1 as SGHRS and CDR2 as YFSETQ. V was clipped by 2 bases and J by 8 bases; unmatched bases: 7. CDR3 size: 15 residues. The CDR3 is CASSLTSGKIDEQFF. DNA of the CDR3: TGCGCCAGCAGCTTAACTAGCGGGAAAATTGATGAGCAGTTCTTC.

The chain links TRBV18 to TRBJ1-6; the D is unclear. Trimming removed 2 bases at V and 1 base at J, with 6 bases between. This CDR3 is built from 15 residues. CDR1 is KGHSH and CDR2 is LQKENI in the germline V gene. The CDR3 bases are TGTGCCAGCTCACCAGGTAGTTCCTATAATTCACCCCTCCACTTT. Amino acids: CASSPGSSYNSPLHF.